This TCR beta chain was obtained from a study of cytomegalovirus exposure and HLA in healthy donors. This clone showed up just once. This PCR relied on a set of 60 Vbeta primers and 13 Jbeta primers. Profiled with immunoSEQ multiplex PCR; TCRdb holds only in-frame clones, not every one. The sample lists more than 130,000 clones; around 81% were seen once. The V gene's germline CDR1 is SNHLY and CDR2 FYNNEI. The CDR3 totals 14 residues. Trimming removed 6 bases from V and 0 bases from J, with 12 bases in between. The material sequenced was PBMCs. The J gene is TRBJ2-7, the V gene TRBV2; a possible D gene is TRBD1 (6 bases). The source of this sequence is a man aged 40-55 years in good health and CMV-seropositive. The CDR3 region is CASRIGQISYEQYF. In DNA form, the CDR3 reads TGTGCCAGCAGGATCGGACAGATCTCCTACGAGCAGTACTTC.